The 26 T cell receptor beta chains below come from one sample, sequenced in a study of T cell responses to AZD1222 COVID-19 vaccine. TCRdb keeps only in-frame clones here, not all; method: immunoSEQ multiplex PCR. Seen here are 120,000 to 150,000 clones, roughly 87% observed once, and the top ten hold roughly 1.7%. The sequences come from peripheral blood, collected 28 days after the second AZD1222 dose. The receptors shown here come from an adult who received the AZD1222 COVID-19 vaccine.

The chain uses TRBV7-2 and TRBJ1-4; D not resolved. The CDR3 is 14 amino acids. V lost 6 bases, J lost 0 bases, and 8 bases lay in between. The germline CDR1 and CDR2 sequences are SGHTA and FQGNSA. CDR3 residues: CASSFGSTNEKLFF. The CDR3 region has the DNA TGTGCCAGCAGTTTTGGGTCAACTAATGAAAAACTGTTTTTT.

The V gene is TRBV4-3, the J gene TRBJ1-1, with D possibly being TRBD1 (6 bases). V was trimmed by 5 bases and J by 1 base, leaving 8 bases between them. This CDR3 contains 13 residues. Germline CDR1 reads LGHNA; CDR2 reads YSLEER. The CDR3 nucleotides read TGCGCCAGCAGCTCAGGGGAGAACACTGAAGCTTTCTTT. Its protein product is CASSSGENTEAFF.

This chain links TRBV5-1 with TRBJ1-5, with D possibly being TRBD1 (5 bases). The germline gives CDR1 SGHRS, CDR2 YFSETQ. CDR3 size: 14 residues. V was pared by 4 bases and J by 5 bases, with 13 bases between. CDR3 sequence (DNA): TGCGCCAGCAGCCAGCGGGGAGGGGATCAGCCCCAGCATTTT. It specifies CASSQRGGDQPQHF. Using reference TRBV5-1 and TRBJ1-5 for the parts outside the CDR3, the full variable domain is KAGVTQTPRYLIKTRGQQVTLSCSPISGHRSVSWYQQTPGQGLQFLFEYFSETQRNKGNFPGRFSGRQFSNSRSEMNVSTLELGDSALYLCASSQRGGDQPQHFGDGTRLSIL.

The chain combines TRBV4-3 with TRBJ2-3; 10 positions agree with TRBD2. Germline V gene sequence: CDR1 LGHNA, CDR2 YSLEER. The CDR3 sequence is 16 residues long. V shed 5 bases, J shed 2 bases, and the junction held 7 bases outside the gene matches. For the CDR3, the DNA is TGCGCCAGCAGCTCCCGCGGACTAGCGGACACAGATACGCAGTATTTT. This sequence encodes CASSSRGLADTDTQYF.

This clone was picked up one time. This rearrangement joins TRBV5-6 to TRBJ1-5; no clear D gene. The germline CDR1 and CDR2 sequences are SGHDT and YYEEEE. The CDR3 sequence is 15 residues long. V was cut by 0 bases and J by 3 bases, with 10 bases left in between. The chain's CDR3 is CASSLGPGPNQPQHF. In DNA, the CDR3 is TGTGCCAGCAGCTTGGGACCAGGCCCCAATCAGCCCCAGCATTTT.

CDR3 loop: CAISSGQGTLEGTEAFF. As DNA, the CDR3 is TGTGCCATCAGTTCAGGACAGGGCACCTTAGAGGGGACTGAAGCTTTCTTT. The V call is TRBV10-3, the J call TRBJ1-1; 8 bases are shared with TRBD1. V shed 5 bases and J 5 bases; nucleotides not matched to a gene: 16. The CDR3 totals 17 residues. Germline V gene lookup returns CDR1 ENHRY and CDR2 SYGVKD.

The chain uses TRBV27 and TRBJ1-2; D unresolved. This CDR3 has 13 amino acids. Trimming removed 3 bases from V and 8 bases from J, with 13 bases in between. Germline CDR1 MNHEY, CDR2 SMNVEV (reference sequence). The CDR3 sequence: CASSLKGNRGYTF. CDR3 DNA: TGTGCCAGCAGTTTGAAAGGAAATCGAGGCTACACCTTC.

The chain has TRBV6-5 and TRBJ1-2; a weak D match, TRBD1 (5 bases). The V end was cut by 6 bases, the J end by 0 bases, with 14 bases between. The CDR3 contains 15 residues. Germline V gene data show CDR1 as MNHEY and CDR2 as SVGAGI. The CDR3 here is CASSLVRGANYGYTF. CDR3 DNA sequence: TGTGCCAGCAGCCTGGTAAGGGGAGCTAACTATGGCTACACCTTC.

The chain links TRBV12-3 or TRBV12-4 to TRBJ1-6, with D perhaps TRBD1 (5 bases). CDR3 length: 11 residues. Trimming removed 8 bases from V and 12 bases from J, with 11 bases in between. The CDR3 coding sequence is TGTGCCAGCCTAGGGAGGGGACCCCTCCACTTT. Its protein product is CASLGRGPLHF.

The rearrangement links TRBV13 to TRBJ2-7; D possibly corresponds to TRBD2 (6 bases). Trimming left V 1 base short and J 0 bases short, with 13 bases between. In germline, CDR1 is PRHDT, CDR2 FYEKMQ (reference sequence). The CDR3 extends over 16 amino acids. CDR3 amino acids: CASSLAASANSYEQYF. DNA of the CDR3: TGTGCCAGCAGCTTAGCGGCTAGCGCGAACTCCTACGAGCAGTACTTC.

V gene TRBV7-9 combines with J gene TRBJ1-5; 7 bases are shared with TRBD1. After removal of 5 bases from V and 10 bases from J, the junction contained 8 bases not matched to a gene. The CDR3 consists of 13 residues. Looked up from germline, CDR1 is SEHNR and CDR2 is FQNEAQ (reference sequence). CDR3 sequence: CASSRGQLEPQHF. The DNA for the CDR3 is TGTGCCAGCAGCCGGGGACAGTTGGAACCCCAGCATTTT.

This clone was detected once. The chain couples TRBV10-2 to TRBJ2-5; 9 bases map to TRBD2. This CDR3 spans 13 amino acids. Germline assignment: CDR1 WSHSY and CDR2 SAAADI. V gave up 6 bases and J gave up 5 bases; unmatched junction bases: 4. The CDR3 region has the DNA TGCGCCAGCAGGACTAGCGGTGGGGAGACCCAGTACTTC. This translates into CASRTSGGETQYF.

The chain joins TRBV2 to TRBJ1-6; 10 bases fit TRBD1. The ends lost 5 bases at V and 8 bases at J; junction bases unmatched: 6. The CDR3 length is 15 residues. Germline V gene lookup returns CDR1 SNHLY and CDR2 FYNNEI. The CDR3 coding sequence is TGTGCCAGCAGTAAAGGACAGGGGGAGGATTCACCCCTCCACTTT. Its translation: CASSKGQGEDSPLHF.

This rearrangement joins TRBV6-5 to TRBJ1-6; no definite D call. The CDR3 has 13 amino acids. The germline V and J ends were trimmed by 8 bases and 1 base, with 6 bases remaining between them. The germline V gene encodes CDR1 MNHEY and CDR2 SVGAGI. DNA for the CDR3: TGTGCCAGCCGTTGGTCCTATAATTCACCCCTCCACTTT. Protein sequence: CASRWSYNSPLHF.

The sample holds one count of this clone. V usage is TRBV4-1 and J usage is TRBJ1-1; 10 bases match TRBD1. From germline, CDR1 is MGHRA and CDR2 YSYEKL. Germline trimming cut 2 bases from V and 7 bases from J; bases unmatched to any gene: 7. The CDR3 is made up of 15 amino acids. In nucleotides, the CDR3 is TGCGCCAGCAGCCAACCAACGGACAGGGGGTTTGAAGCTTTCTTT. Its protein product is CASSQPTDRGFEAFF.

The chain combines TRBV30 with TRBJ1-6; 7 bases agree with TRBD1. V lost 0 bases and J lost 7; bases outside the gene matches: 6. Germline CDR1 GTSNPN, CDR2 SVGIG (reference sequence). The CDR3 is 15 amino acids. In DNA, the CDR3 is TGTGCCTGGAGTGTTGTCGGACAGGCAAATTCACCCCTCCACTTT. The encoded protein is CAWSVVGQANSPLHF.

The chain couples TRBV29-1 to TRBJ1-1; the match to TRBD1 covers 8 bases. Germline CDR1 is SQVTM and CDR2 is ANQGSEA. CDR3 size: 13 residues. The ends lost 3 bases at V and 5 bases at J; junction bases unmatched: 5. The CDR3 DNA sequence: TGCAGCGTTGACCTGACAGGGGCAACTGAAGCTTTCTTT. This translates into CSVDLTGATEAFF.

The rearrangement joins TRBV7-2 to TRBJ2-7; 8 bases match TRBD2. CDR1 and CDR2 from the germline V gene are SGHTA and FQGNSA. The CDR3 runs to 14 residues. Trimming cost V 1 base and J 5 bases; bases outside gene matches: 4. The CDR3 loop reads CASSLDGSGNEQYF. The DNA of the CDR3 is TGTGCCAGCAGCTTAGATGGTAGCGGGAACGAGCAGTACTTC.

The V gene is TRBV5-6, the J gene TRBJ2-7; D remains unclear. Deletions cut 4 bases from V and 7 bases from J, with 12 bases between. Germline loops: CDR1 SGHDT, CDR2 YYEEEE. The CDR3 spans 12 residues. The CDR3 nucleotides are TGTGCCAGCAGCCCCGCGGTGGGGGAGCAGTACTTC. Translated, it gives CASSPAVGEQYF.

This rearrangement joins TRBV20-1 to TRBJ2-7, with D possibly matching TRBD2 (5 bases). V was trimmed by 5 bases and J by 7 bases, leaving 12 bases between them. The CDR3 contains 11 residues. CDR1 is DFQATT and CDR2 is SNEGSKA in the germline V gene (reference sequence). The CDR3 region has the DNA TGCAGTGCTGCTCCCGGGGAAGAGCAGTACTTC. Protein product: CSAAPGEEQYF.

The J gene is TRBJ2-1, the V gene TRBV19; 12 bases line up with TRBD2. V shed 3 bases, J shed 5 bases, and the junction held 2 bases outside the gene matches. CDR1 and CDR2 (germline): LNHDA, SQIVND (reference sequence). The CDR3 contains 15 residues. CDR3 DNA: TGTGCCAGTAGTATCACTAGCGGGGGGAACAATGAGCAGTTCTTC. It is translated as CASSITSGGNNEQFF. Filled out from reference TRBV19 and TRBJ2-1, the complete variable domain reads DGGITQSPKYLFRKEGQNVTLSCEQNLNHDAMYWYRQDPGQGLRLIYYSQIVNDFQKGDIAEGYSVSREKKESFPLTVTSAQKNPTAFYLCASSITSGGNNEQFFGPGTRLTVL.

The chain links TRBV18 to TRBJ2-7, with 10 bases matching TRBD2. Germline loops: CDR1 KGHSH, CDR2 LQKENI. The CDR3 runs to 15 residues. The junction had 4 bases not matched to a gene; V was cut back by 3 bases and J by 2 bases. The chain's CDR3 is CASSPPGLATYEQYF. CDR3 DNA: TGTGCCAGCTCACCTCCGGGACTAGCGACCTACGAGCAGTACTTC.

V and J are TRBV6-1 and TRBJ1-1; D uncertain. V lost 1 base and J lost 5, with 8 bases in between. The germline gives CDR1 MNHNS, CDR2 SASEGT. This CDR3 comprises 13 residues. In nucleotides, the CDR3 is TGTGCCAGCAGTGAAGTTGGGAAAACTGAAGCTTTCTTT. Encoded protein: CASSEVGKTEAFF.

The DNA of the CDR3 is TGCGCCAGCAGCTGGGACAGGGGGATTCCCAATGAAAAACTGTTTTTT. Translating gives CASSWDRGIPNEKLFF. The chain couples TRBV5-1 to TRBJ1-4, with TRBD1 matching 11 bases. Germline trimming cut 3 bases from V and 5 bases from J; bases unmatched to any gene: 6. CDR3 length: 16 amino acids. The germline V gene has CDR1 SGHRS and CDR2 YFSETQ. Full variable domain (missing parts from reference TRBV5-1 and TRBJ1-4): KAGVTQTPRYLIKTRGQQVTLSCSPISGHRSVSWYQQTPGQGLQFLFEYFSETQRNKGNFPGRFSGRQFSNSRSEMNVSTLELGDSALYLCASSWDRGIPNEKLFFGSGTQLSVL.

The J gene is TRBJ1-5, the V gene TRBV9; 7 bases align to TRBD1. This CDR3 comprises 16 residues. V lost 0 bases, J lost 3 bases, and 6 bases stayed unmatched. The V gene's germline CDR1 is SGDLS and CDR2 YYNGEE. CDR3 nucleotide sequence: TGTGCCAGCAGCGTAGGTTGGCAGGGGGACAATCAGCCCCAGCATTTT. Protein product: CASSVGWQGDNQPQHF.

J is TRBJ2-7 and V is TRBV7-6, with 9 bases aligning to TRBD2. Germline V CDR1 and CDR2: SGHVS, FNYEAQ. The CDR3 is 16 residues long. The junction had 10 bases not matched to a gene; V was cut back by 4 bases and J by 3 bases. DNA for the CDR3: TGTGCCAGCAGCTCAGGGAGCACTAGCGGGTTCTACGAGCAGTACTTC. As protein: CASSSGSTSGFYEQYF.